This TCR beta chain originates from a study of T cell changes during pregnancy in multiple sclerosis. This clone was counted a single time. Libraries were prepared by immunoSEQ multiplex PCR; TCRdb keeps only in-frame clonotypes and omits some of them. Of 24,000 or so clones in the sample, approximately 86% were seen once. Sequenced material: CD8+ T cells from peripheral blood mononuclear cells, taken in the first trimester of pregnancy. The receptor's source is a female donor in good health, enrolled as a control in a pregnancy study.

CDR3 amino acids: CASVLAGELEQYF. DNA for the CDR3: TGTGCCAGCGTCCTAGCGGGAGAACTCGAGCAGTACTTC. The J gene is TRBJ2-7, the V gene TRBV7-9; TRBD2 matches at 10 bases. Looked up from germline, CDR1 is SEHNR and CDR2 is FQNEAQ (reference sequence). The CDR3 loop spans 13 amino acids. Trimming removed 8 bases from V and 6 bases from J; junction bases left unmatched: 7. The full variable domain, rest sourced from reference TRBV7-9 and TRBJ2-7, is DTGVSQNPRHKITKRGQNVTFRCDPISEHNRLYWYRQTLGQGPEFLTYFQNEAQLEKSRLLSDRFSAERPKGSFSTLEIQRTEQGDSAMYLCASVLAGELEQYFGPGTRLTVT.